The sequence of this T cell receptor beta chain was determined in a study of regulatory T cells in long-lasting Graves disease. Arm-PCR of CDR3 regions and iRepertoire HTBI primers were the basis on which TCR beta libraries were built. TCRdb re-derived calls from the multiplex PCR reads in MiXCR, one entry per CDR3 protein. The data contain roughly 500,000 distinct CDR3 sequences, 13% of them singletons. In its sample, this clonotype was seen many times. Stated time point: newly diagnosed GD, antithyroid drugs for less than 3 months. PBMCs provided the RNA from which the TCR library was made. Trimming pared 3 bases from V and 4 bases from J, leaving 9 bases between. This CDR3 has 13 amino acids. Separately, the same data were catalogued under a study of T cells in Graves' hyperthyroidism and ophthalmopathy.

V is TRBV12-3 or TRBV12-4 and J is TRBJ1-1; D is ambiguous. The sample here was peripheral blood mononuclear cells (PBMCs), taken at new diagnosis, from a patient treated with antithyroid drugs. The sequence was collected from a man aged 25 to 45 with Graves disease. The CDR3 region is CASSFSGVTEAFF. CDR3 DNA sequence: TGTGCCAGCAGTTTCAGCGGAGTCACTGAAGCTTTCTTT.